The 5 T cell receptor beta chains given below trace back to one sample, sequenced in a study of cytomegalovirus exposure and HLA in healthy donors. Amplification used 60 Vbeta primers and 13 Jbeta primers. The protocol was immunoSEQ multiplex PCR, while the TCRdb copy is restricted to in-frame clones and leaves out a portion. The sample table sets out 40,000 or so clones. Material for sequencing was PBMCs. All receptors come from a man aged 25-45 years in good health and CMV-seronegative.

The chain combines TRBV29-1 with TRBJ2-7, with TRBD1 matching 10 bases. Germline CDR1 reads SQVTM; CDR2 reads ANQGSEA. The J segment lost 5 bases and the V segment lost 7 bases, leaving 8 bases of the junction unmatched. The CDR3 is made up of 13 amino acids. This CDR3 reads CSARDRGYNEQYF. CDR3 nucleotides: TGCAGCGCCCGGGACAGGGGTTACAACGAGCAGTACTTC.

The chain uses TRBV7-9 and TRBJ2-7; 14 nucleotides line up with TRBD2. The CDR3 has 15 amino acids. The germline CDR1 and CDR2 sequences are SEHNR and FQNEAQ (reference sequence). Trimming cost V 5 bases and J 5 bases; bases outside gene matches: 5. CDR3 DNA sequence: TGTGCCAGCAGCCAGACTAGCGGGAGGGCCGACGAGCAGTACTTC. Protein: CASSQTSGRADEQYF.

This sequence joins TRBV7-8 and TRBJ2-7; 7 nucleotides match TRBD1. CDR1 SGHVS and CDR2 FQNEAQ come from the germline V gene. The CDR3 covers 13 residues. The ends lost 5 bases at V and 5 bases at J; junction bases unmatched: 6. The CDR3: CASSAQQGNEQYF. The CDR3 DNA reads as TGTGCCAGCAGCGCCCAACAGGGGAACGAGCAGTACTTC.

The V call is TRBV6-5, the J call TRBJ2-5; D not certain. The germline gives CDR1 MNHEY, CDR2 SVGAGI. This CDR3 is 14 amino acids long. V was cut by 2 bases and J by 4 bases, with 11 bases left in between. The CDR3 DNA is TGTGCCAGCAGTTACGGCTCCACCCCAGAGACCCAGTACTTC. As protein: CASSYGSTPETQYF.

The J gene is TRBJ2-1, the V gene TRBV2, with unresolved D. The germline V gene has CDR1 SNHLY and CDR2 FYNNEI. This CDR3 contains 14 residues. V lost 5 bases and J lost 5, with 13 bases in between. This chain's CDR3 is CASSRRSADNEQFF. Here the CDR3 DNA reads TGTGCCAGCAGTCGCCGGAGCGCCGACAATGAGCAGTTCTTC.